The 27 T cell receptor beta chains in this list originate from one sample, sequenced in a study of neoadjuvant anti-PD-1 for oral cavity cancer. Some clones are missing from TCRdb's copy, which holds only in-frame ones; the method was immunoSEQ multiplex PCR. The data hold fewer than 90,000 clones, with about 85% observed a single time. Stated time point: after neoadjuvant nivolumab, at surgical resection. Sequenced material: PBMCs, taken after nivolumab (anti-PD-1) treatment. The receptor source for this set is a person between 40 and 85 years old with oral cavity squamous cell carcinoma.

The rearrangement links TRBV9 to TRBJ2-3; D unresolved. V lost 0 bases and J lost 6, with 20 bases in between. Germline lookup yields CDR1 SGDLS and CDR2 YYNGEE. The CDR3 sequence is 17 residues long. In DNA, the CDR3 is TGTGCCAGCAGCGTAGGACTCGGCGGCACCGAAGGGGATACGCAGTATTTT. The encoded protein is CASSVGLGGTEGDTQYF.

This chain links TRBV7-9 with TRBJ2-1; 10 bases map to TRBD2. The V gene end was trimmed by 7 bases and the J gene end by 6 bases; junction bases not matched to a gene: 12. Germline CDR1 reads SEHNR; CDR2 reads FQNEAQ (reference sequence). The CDR3 covers 16 residues. CDR3 sequence: CASNNPTSGVRNEQFF. Here the CDR3 DNA reads TGTGCCAGCAACAACCCCACTAGCGGGGTCCGCAATGAGCAGTTCTTC.

V is TRBV7-9 and J is TRBJ2-1, with D perhaps TRBD1 (5 bases). The CDR3 has 19 residues. Germline CDR1 is SEHNR and CDR2 is FQNEAQ (reference sequence). V lost 3 bases and J 6 bases, leaving 27 bases between the germline ends. The CDR3: CASSFSQGAYSTLANEQFF. The CDR3 nucleotides are TGTGCCAGCAGCTTCTCGCAGGGTGCCTATTCTACTCTGGCCAATGAGCAGTTCTTC.

The CDR3 loop reads CASSPYSVNDNEQFF. CDR3 sequence (DNA): TGTGCCAGCAGCCCCTATAGCGTAAACGACAATGAGCAGTTCTTC. The V call is TRBV27, the J call TRBJ2-1; TRBD2 might be the D (5 bases). This CDR3 has 15 residues. The V gene's germline CDR1 is MNHEY and CDR2 SMNVEV (reference sequence). V was shortened by 6 bases and J by 5 bases, with 17 bases between the two germline ends.

The chain has TRBV7-8 and TRBJ1-2; TRBD1 is a possible D gene (6 bases). Germline CDR1 reads SGHVS; CDR2 reads FQNEAQ. The V end was cut by 3 bases, the J end by 7 bases, with 15 bases between. The CDR3 is made up of 14 amino acids. CDR3 nucleotides: TGTGCCAGCAGCTTTCTACAGGGTATAGGTGGCTACACCTTC. Protein: CASSFLQGIGGYTF.

This chain links TRBV4-1 with TRBJ1-5; D uncertain. V lost 1 base to trimming and J lost 1 base, with 8 bases between them. From germline, CDR1 is MGHRA and CDR2 YSYEKL. The CDR3 is made up of 15 amino acids. CDR3 sequence reads: CASSQARNSNQPQHF. For the CDR3, the DNA is TGCGCCAGCAGCCAAGCAAGGAACAGCAATCAGCCCCAGCATTTT.

V is TRBV5-1 and J is TRBJ1-1, with TRBD1 matching 7 bases. Germline-derived CDR1 and CDR2 are SGHRS and YFSETQ. J gave up 7 bases and V 4 bases, and 13 bases lay outside the gene matches. There are 15 residues in the CDR3. Here the CDR3 reads CASSLNTDRASEAFF. The DNA of the CDR3 is TGCGCCAGCAGCCTAAATACCGACAGGGCCAGTGAAGCTTTCTTT. The complete variable domain, with remaining parts taken from reference TRBV5-1 and TRBJ1-1, reads KAGVTQTPRYLIKTRGQQVTLSCSPISGHRSVSWYQQTPGQGLQFLFEYFSETQRNKGNFPGRFSGRQFSNSRSEMNVSTLELGDSALYLCASSLNTDRASEAFFGQGTRLTVV.

The V and J genes are TRBV19 and TRBJ2-5; the match to TRBD2 covers 16 bases. J lost 5 bases, V lost 5 bases, and 8 bases had no gene match. Germline CDR1 LNHDA, CDR2 SQIVND (reference sequence). The CDR3 is 17 residues long. CDR3 amino acids: CASSGGLAGGPGETQYF. CDR3 nucleotides: TGTGCCAGTAGTGGGGGACTAGCGGGAGGGCCCGGTGAGACCCAGTACTTC.

The rearrangement links TRBV5-1 to TRBJ2-5, with 10 bases matching TRBD2. The V gene's germline CDR1 is SGHRS and CDR2 YFSETQ. The CDR3 runs to 17 residues. J was trimmed by 1 base and V by 4 bases; bases with no gene match: 10. The DNA of the CDR3 is TGCGCCAGCAGCCCAATGGTAGCGGGAGGTAGCCAAGAGACCCAGTACTTC. Translation gives CASSPMVAGGSQETQYF.

The rearrangement joins TRBV13 to TRBJ2-1; 8 bases are shared with TRBD1. Germline V lookup: CDR1 PRHDT, CDR2 FYEKMQ (reference sequence). With 5 bases clipped from V and 0 bases from J, the junction kept 6 bases outside the gene matches. CDR3 length: 16 amino acids. The CDR3 loop reads CASSGTGDSSYNEQFF. The DNA of the CDR3 is TGTGCCAGCAGCGGGACAGGAGATAGCTCCTACAATGAGCAGTTCTTC.

This clone was seen a few times. The V call is TRBV4-1, the J call TRBJ2-7, with TRBD2 as a possible D gene (6 bases). Germline V gene lookup returns CDR1 MGHRA and CDR2 YSYEKL. V lost 4 bases and J 6 bases, leaving 16 bases between the germline ends. The CDR3 has 14 residues. In DNA form, the CDR3 reads TGCGCCAGCAGCCCGTTGGGCGGGATAATCGAGCAGTACTTC. This sequence encodes CASSPLGGIIEQYF.

The chain links TRBV27 to TRBJ1-1; D is unclear. The V gene lost 1 base and the J gene lost 6 bases, with 9 bases spanning the gap. The CDR3 is made up of 13 amino acids. Germline CDR1 is MNHEY and CDR2 is SMNVEV (reference sequence). The CDR3 here is CASSLFPSAEAFF. The CDR3 nucleotides are TGTGCCAGCAGTTTATTCCCGTCGGCTGAAGCTTTCTTT.

The chain's CDR3 is CASISHRVGEQYF. Here the CDR3 DNA reads TGTGCCAGTATCAGTCACAGGGTTGGCGAGCAGTACTTC. The chain recombines TRBV19 with TRBJ2-7; a weak D match, TRBD1 (6 bases). The CDR3 length is 13 residues. V lost 7 bases and J 6 bases, leaving 16 bases between the germline ends. CDR1 and CDR2 (germline): LNHDA, SQIVND (reference sequence).

The genes are TRBV6-6 and TRBJ1-1; D gene uncertain. The CDR3 is made up of 13 amino acids. V lost 8 bases and J lost 1, with 11 bases in between. Per germline, CDR1 MNHNY and CDR2 SVGAGI (reference sequence). The CDR3 bases are TGTGCCAGCGGGAGGCTCCCGAACACTGAAGCTTTCTTT. This codes for CASGRLPNTEAFF.

This rearrangement joins TRBV10-3 to TRBJ2-5; 7 nucleotides match TRBD2. In germline, CDR1 is ENHRY, CDR2 SYGVKD. V trimming: 3 bases; J trimming: 2 bases; junction bases outside the gene matches: 9. This CDR3 region has 16 residues. The chain's CDR3 is CAISDQASGGQETQYF. The DNA of the CDR3 is TGTGCCATCAGTGATCAGGCTAGCGGAGGACAAGAGACCCAGTACTTC.

V gene TRBV27 combines with J gene TRBJ2-6; tentative D call: TRBD1 (5 bases). Germline V gene sequence: CDR1 MNHEY, CDR2 SMNVEV (reference sequence). This CDR3 has 15 amino acids. Trimming pared 5 bases from V and 4 bases from J, leaving 12 bases between. The CDR3 region is CASSPHTGGANVLTF. The CDR3 DNA follows: TGTGCCAGCAGTCCCCATACAGGCGGGGCCAACGTCCTGACTTTC. Full variable domain (rest looked up from reference TRBV27 and TRBJ2-6): EAQVTQNPRYLITVTGKKLTVTCSQNMNHEYMSWYRQDPGLGLRQIYYSMNVEVTDKGDVPEGYKVSRKEKRNFPLILESPSPNQTSLYFCASSPHTGGANVLTFGAGSRLTVL.

V and J are TRBV10-3 and TRBJ2-1; D could derive from TRBD1 or TRBD2 (6 bases each). Trimming removed 4 bases from V and 2 bases from J, with 15 bases in between. Germline loops: CDR1 ENHRY, CDR2 SYGVKD. CDR3 length: 16 residues. In nucleotides, the CDR3 is TGTGCCATCAGTGGGGGGGCCAGGGAGACCTACAATGAGCAGTTCTTC. This sequence encodes CAISGGARETYNEQFF.

This clone has a single count. The chain employs TRBV6-5 and TRBJ1-1, with 7 positions matching TRBD1. V shed 5 bases and J 5 bases; nucleotides not matched to a gene: 5. The length of the CDR3 is 13 residues. CDR1 and CDR2 from the germline V gene are MNHEY and SVGAGI. The CDR3 DNA follows: TGTGCCAGCAGTAACCGACAGGGAACTGAAGCTTTCTTT. Its protein product is CASSNRQGTEAFF.

The V gene is TRBV5-1, the J gene TRBJ1-1, with D hard to call. The V end was cut by 0 bases, the J end by 4 bases, with 10 bases between. The CDR3 sequence is 14 residues long. The germline V gene encodes CDR1 SGHRS and CDR2 YFSETQ. CDR3 protein: CASSLAGVGTEAFF. The CDR3 region has the DNA TGCGCCAGCAGCTTGGCCGGGGTTGGCACTGAAGCTTTCTTT.

V is TRBV6-6 and J is TRBJ2-1; D possibly matches TRBD1 or TRBD2 (5 bases each). The V and J ends lost 8 bases and 12 bases respectively, with 11 bases between them. Germline CDR1 and CDR2: MNHNY and SVGAGI (reference sequence). The CDR3 extends over 10 amino acids. CDR3 DNA: TGTGCCAGCTGGAGTGGGGGGCAGTTCTTC. Protein sequence: CASWSGGQFF.

The chain recombines TRBV15 with TRBJ2-3, with a weak D call TRBD2 (6 bases). This CDR3 has 14 amino acids. The germline gives CDR1 LNHNV, CDR2 YYDKDF (reference sequence). Trimming took off 0 bases at V and 5 bases at J, with 9 bases between the two ends. The CDR3 loop is CATSREGRQDTQYF. The CDR3 DNA follows: TGTGCCACCAGCAGAGAAGGGAGGCAAGATACGCAGTATTTT.

V usage is TRBV6-6 and J usage is TRBJ2-3, with a possible D match to TRBD2 (5 bases). Trimming shortened V by 10 bases and J by 7 bases, and 15 bases separated the two germline ends. The CDR3 loop spans 12 amino acids. Germline-derived CDR1 and CDR2 are MNHNY and SVGAGI (reference sequence). The CDR3 region is CAIGRADYTQYF. In DNA form, the CDR3 reads TGTGCCATAGGGAGAGCGGACTATACGCAGTATTTT.

This clone appeared a few times. V gene TRBV7-8 combines with J gene TRBJ1-2; 7 positions agree with TRBD1. Germline V lookup: CDR1 SGHVS, CDR2 FQNEAQ. There are 15 residues in the CDR3. V trimming: 5 bases; J trimming: 4 bases; junction bases outside the gene matches: 10. CDR3 nucleotide sequence: TGTGCCAGCAGCGTATCCGGACAGGCGGTCTATGGCTACACCTTC. Translated: CASSVSGQAVYGYTF.

This sequence joins TRBV13 and TRBJ2-3; 8 positions match TRBD2. With 5 bases clipped from V and 4 bases from J, the junction kept 2 bases outside the gene matches. CDR3 size: 13 residues. The germline CDR1 and CDR2 sequences are PRHDT and FYEKMQ (reference sequence). The CDR3 nucleotides are TGTGCCAGCAGCGGGACTAGGTCAGATACGCAGTATTTT. Its translation: CASSGTRSDTQYF. The full variable domain, its missing parts supplied by reference TRBV13 and TRBJ2-3, is AAGVIQSPRHLIKEKRETATLKCYPIPRHDTVYWYQQGPGQDPQFLISFYEKMQSDKGSIPDRFSAQQFSDYHSELNMSSLELGDSALYFCASSGTRSDTQYFGPGTRLTVL.

The chain couples TRBV6-1 to TRBJ2-7; D remains ambiguous. V was shortened by 6 bases and J by 3 bases, with 6 bases between the two germline ends. In germline, CDR1 is MNHNS, CDR2 SASEGT. This CDR3 region has 11 residues. This chain's CDR3 is CASRYSYEQYF. The CDR3, as DNA: TGTGCCAGCAGATACAGCTACGAGCAGTACTTC.

The J gene is TRBJ2-2, the V gene TRBV13, with 7 positions matching TRBD2. The ends lost 5 bases at V and 0 bases at J; junction bases unmatched: 6. CDR1 is PRHDT, CDR2 FYEKMQ, per germline (reference sequence). The CDR3 loop spans 16 amino acids. As DNA, the CDR3 is TGTGCCAGCAGCCTTGGACTAGGTTCGAACACCGGGGAGCTGTTTTTT. Its translation: CASSLGLGSNTGELFF.

V is TRBV5-1 and J is TRBJ2-7; TRBD1 agrees at 7 bases. V gave up 4 bases and J gave up 0 bases; unmatched junction bases: 4. Looked up from germline, CDR1 is SGHRS and CDR2 is YFSETQ. CDR3 length: 14 amino acids. The CDR3 sequence is CASSPRGSSYEQYF. The CDR3 region has the DNA TGCGCCAGCAGCCCCAGGGGGAGCTCCTACGAGCAGTACTTC. Full variable domain (rest looked up from reference TRBV5-1 and TRBJ2-7): KAGVTQTPRYLIKTRGQQVTLSCSPISGHRSVSWYQQTPGQGLQFLFEYFSETQRNKGNFPGRFSGRQFSNSRSEMNVSTLELGDSALYLCASSPRGSSYEQYFGPGTRLTVT.